This TCR beta chain was recovered during a study of T cells in Graves' hyperthyroidism and ophthalmopathy. This clonotype was seen repeatedly, ten times or more. What it binds is unknown. This sample holds PBMCs from roughly 10 ml fresh peripheral blood. The germline V and J ends were trimmed by 1 base and 1 base, with 4 bases remaining between them. This CDR3 has 13 residues. Germline assignment: CDR1 MGHRA and CDR2 YSYEKL. Study outcomes and limitations: Blood also held most thyroid clonotypes expanded beyond 0.001. Ophthalmopathy was predicted by the model a median of roughly 6.7 months ahead of onset.

RNA transcripts provided the source from which TCR beta CDR3 regions were amplified. First-round RT-PCR with HTBI primers amplified the TCR CDR3 region. TCRdb called the multiplex PCR reads again in MiXCR, with one record for every CDR3 protein. The profile shows about 520,000 distinct CDR3 sequences, 24% of them singletons. This clonotype was sampled from a woman in her twenties or thirties with Graves' ophthalmopathy. This chain connects TRBV4-1 to TRBJ2-5, with D uncertain. Sample: blood. The CDR3 bases are TGCGCCAGCAGCCAAGGCATCCAAGAGACCCAGTACTTC. Translation gives CASSQGIQETQYF.